This TCR beta chain was recorded in a study of esophageal squamous cell carcinoma under preoperative chemotherapy. Broader study findings: After treatment, tumor-infiltrating lymphocytes apparently came partly from blood T cells.

From the PCR reads, TCRdb called clonotypes with MiXCR, one entry per CDR3 protein. The top ten hold around 49% of the sample, which has fewer than 18,000 distinct CDR3 sequences, more than 50% seen once. Documented time point: before preoperative PTX-NDP chemotherapy. Trimming stripped 5 bases from V and 3 bases from J, with 9 bases between. The CDR3 loop spans 13 amino acids. Germline CDR1 and CDR2: MNHNS and SASEGT. This clonotype was recorded only once. The target antigen is unknown. The chain employs TRBV6-1 and TRBJ2-3; D is unclear. This clonotype was sampled from a human donor with esophageal squamous cell carcinoma. The donor label of this sample is uncertain. This sample was gathered from a patient given preoperative chemotherapy. CDR3 in DNA: TGTGCCAGCAGTCAGGACCAGACAGATACGCAGTATTTT. Protein product: CASSQDQTDTQYF.